A single sample is the source of the 4 T cell receptor beta chains below, sequenced in a study of cytomegalovirus exposure and HLA in healthy donors. PCR employed 60 Vbeta and 13 Jbeta primers. Clones were read by immunoSEQ multiplex PCR, and TCRdb kept only the in-frame ones, dropping some. The sample holds more than 90,000 clones, around three quarters seen once. Sequencing was performed on PBMCs. Every receptor here comes from a man aged 40-55 years in good health and CMV-seronegative.

The V gene is TRBV7-3, the J gene TRBJ2-4; possible D gene TRBD2, 6 bases. V shed 1 base and J shed 7 bases, with 14 bases lying between them. CDR1 SGHTA and CDR2 FQGTGA come from the germline V gene. The CDR3 is 15 residues long. CDR3 sequence reads: CASSLMAGGGNIQYF. DNA of the CDR3: TGTGCCAGCAGCTTAATGGCGGGTGGGGGGAACATTCAGTACTTC.

This clone was seen only once. V and J are TRBV13 and TRBJ2-2; D ambiguous. The CDR3 is 15 amino acids. V lost 0 bases to trimming and J lost 1 base, with 6 bases between them. CDR1 PRHDT and CDR2 FYEKMQ come from the germline V gene (reference sequence). The CDR3 nucleotides read TGTGCCAGCAGCTTAGGCATGAGGAACACCGGGGAGCTGTTTTTT. Protein product: CASSLGMRNTGELFF.

The rearrangement joins TRBV29-1 to TRBJ2-7; 9 positions match TRBD1. This CDR3 comprises 13 residues. V dropped 7 bases and J dropped 6; count of bases not matched to a gene: 10. Per the germline V gene, CDR1 is SQVTM and CDR2 is ANQGSEA. The CDR3 DNA reads as TGCAGCGGTATTACAGGGGGCTATGGCGAGCAGTACTTC. It specifies CSGITGGYGEQYF.

This clone was seen only once. This rearrangement joins TRBV7-9 to TRBJ1-1; D might be TRBD1 (5 bases). V lost 1 base to trimming and J lost 5 bases, with 11 bases between them. Germline V lookup: CDR1 SEHNR, CDR2 FQNEAQ (reference sequence). This CDR3 comprises 14 residues. CDR3 sequence: CASSLVAPGTEAFF. The CDR3 region has the DNA TGTGCCAGCAGCTTAGTGGCGCCAGGGACTGAAGCTTTCTTT.